This T cell receptor (beta chain) was recorded in a study of blood T cell repertoires in COVID-19. Turning to the study itself: Sites in the United States, Italy and Spain provided acute and convalescent COVID-19 samples. PBMCs, B-cell-depleted T cells, or T cells were the source of the cDNA or gDNA that made up the material.

Germline V CDR1 and CDR2: SNHLY, FYNNEI. V lost 9 bases, J lost 4 bases, and 16 bases lay in between. There are 14 residues in the CDR3. The data were produced by immunoSEQ multiplex PCR, yet TCRdb's version contains in-frame clones alone and is incomplete. The data contain roughly 190,000 clones, roughly 86% of them singletons. Input material: peripheral blood. The chain uses TRBV2 and TRBJ2-1; a possible D gene is TRBD2 (6 bases). This receptor was obtained from a woman aged 70 to 79 with active or convalescent COVID-19. The CDR3 loop is CARSSPGVYNEQFF. The CDR3 DNA sequence: TGTGCCAGAAGCAGTCCGGGGGTATACAATGAGCAGTTCTTC.